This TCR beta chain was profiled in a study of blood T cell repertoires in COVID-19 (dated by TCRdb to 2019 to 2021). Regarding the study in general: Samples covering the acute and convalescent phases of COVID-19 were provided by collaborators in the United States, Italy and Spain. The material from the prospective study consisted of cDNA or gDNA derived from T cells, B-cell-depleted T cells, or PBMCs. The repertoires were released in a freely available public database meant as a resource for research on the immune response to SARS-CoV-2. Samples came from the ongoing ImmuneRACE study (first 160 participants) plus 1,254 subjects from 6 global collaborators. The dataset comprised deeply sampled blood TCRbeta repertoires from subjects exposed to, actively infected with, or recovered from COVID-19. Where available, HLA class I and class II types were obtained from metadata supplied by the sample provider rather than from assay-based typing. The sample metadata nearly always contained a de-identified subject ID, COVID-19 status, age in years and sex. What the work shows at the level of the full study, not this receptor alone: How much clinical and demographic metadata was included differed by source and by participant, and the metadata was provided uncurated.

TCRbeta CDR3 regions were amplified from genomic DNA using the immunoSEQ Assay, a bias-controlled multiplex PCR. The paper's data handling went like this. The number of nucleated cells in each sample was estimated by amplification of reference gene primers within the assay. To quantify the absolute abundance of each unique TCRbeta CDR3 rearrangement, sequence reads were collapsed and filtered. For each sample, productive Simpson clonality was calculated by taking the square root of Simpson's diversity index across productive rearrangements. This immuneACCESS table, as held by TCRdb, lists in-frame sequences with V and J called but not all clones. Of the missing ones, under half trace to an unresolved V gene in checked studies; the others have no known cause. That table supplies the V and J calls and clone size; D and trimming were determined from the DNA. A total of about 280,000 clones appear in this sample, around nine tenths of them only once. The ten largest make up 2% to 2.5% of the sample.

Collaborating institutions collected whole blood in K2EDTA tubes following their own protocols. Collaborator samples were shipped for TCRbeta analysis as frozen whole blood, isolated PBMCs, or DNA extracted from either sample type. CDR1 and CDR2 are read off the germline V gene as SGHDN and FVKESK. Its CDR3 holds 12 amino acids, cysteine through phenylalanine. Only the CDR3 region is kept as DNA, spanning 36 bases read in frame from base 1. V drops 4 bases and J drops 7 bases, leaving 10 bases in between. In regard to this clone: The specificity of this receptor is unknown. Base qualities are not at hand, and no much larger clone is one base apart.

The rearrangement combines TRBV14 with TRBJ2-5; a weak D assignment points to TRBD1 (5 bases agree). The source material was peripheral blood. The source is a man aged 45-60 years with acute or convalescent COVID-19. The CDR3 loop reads CASSLDRLTQYF. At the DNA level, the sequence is TGTGCCAGCAGCCTTGACAGACTGACCCAGTACTTC.